One and the same sample provided the 13 T cell receptor beta chains below, sequenced in a study of blood T cell repertoires in COVID-19. Clones were read by immunoSEQ multiplex PCR, and TCRdb kept only the in-frame ones, dropping some. This repertoire shows 55,000 to 70,000 clones, roughly 85% found once; its top ten account for 43%. The sequenced sample consisted of peripheral blood. The receptors were gathered from a woman between 55 and 75 years old with COVID-19, enrolled during active disease.

The chain uses TRBV30 and TRBJ2-7, with 9 bases identical to TRBD1. CDR3 length equals 14 residues. The V segment lost 5 bases and the J segment 6 bases; nucleotides outside the gene matches: 11. Germline CDR1 is GTSNPN and CDR2 is SVGIG (reference sequence). The DNA of the CDR3 is TGTGCCTGGGGCCTCCGGGACAGGGTGTCCGAGCAGTACTTC. Encoded protein: CAWGLRDRVSEQYF.

The genes are TRBV9 and TRBJ1-2; tentatively, D is TRBD1 (6 bases). CDR1 and CDR2 (germline): SGDLS, YYNGEE. CDR3 length: 13 residues. The germline V and J ends were trimmed by 5 bases and 4 bases, with 12 bases remaining between them. In DNA, the CDR3 is TGTGCCAGCAGTAACACAGGGACCTATGGCTACACCTTC. This gives the protein CASSNTGTYGYTF. Using reference TRBV9 and TRBJ1-2 for the parts outside the CDR3, the full variable domain is DSGVTQTPKHLITATGQRVTLRCSPRSGDLSVYWYQQSLDQGLQFLIQYYNGEERAKGNILERFSAQQFPDLHSELNLSSLELGDSALYFCASSNTGTYGYTFGSGTRLTVV.

The chain carries TRBV24-1 and TRBJ1-5; D ambiguous. Germline assignment: CDR1 KGHDR and CDR2 SFDVKD. The CDR3 loop spans 11 amino acids. V dropped 3 bases and J dropped 11 bases, with 7 bases sitting between them. CDR3 loop: CATSDTRSQHF. The CDR3 nucleotides read TGTGCCACCAGTGATACCCGGTCCCAGCATTTT.

A single count supports this clone. The rearrangement uses TRBV28 and TRBJ2-1; TRBD2 matches at 12 bases. This CDR3 has 16 residues. V trimming: 1 base; J trimming: 6 bases; junction bases outside the gene matches: 4. Germline lookup yields CDR1 MDHEN and CDR2 SYDVKM. The CDR3 loop is CASSLSGLAGGNEQFF. The CDR3 DNA reads TGTGCCAGCAGTTTATCGGGACTAGCGGGTGGCAATGAGCAGTTCTTC. Together with reference TRBV28 and TRBJ2-1, the CDR3 gives the full variable domain: DVKVTQSSRYLVKRTGEKVFLECVQDMDHENMFWYRQDPGLGLRLIYFSYDVKMKEKGDIPEGYSVSREKKERFSLILESASTNQTSMYLCASSLSGLAGGNEQFFGPGTRLTVL.

The rearrangement links TRBV11-2 to TRBJ2-1, with D perhaps TRBD2 (6 bases). This CDR3 spans 15 amino acids. Germline V lookup: CDR1 SGHAT, CDR2 FQNNGV. Trimming stripped 5 bases from V and 3 bases from J, with 14 bases between. Written as DNA, the CDR3 is TGTGCCAGCAGCCCCTGGACTACTGTCTACAATGAGCAGTTCTTC. Amino acid sequence: CASSPWTTVYNEQFF.

The rearrangement links TRBV4-1 to TRBJ2-1; 7 nucleotides align to TRBD2. J was trimmed by 0 bases and V by 7 bases; bases with no gene match: 9. Germline V gives CDR1 MGHRA, CDR2 YSYEKL. This CDR3 region has 16 residues. This chain's CDR3 is CASTLSGHLSYNEQFF. The CDR3 DNA is TGCGCCAGCACCCTTAGCGGGCACCTCTCCTACAATGAGCAGTTCTTC.

The V gene is TRBV9, the J gene TRBJ2-7; 8 bases are shared with TRBD1. Germline V lookup: CDR1 SGDLS, CDR2 YYNGEE. This CDR3 comprises 15 residues. The trim removed 1 base at V and 7 bases at J, leaving 10 bases unmatched. CDR3 bases: TGTGCCAGCAGCGTATCGGGACAGGAGACTCAAGAGCAGTACTTC. This codes for CASSVSGQETQEQYF.

V is TRBV6-2 or TRBV6-3 and J is TRBJ1-2; tentatively, D is TRBD1 (6 bases). The V and J ends lost 2 bases and 3 bases respectively, with 7 bases between them. Germline-derived CDR1 and CDR2 are MNHEY and SVGEGT. The CDR3 has 13 residues. CDR3 residues: CASSYAGDYGYTF. CDR3 DNA sequence: TGTGCCAGCAGTTACGCAGGGGACTATGGCTACACCTTC.

V gene TRBV18 combines with J gene TRBJ2-1; no clear D. CDR1 and CDR2 (germline): KGHSH, LQKENI. The CDR3 is 13 residues long. The V and J ends lost 0 bases and 7 bases respectively, with 7 bases between them. The CDR3 reads CASSPPVRNEQFF. The DNA for the CDR3 is TGTGCCAGCTCACCACCGGTGAGAAATGAGCAGTTCTTC.

This clone appeared a single time. Additional DNA sequences in this sample encode the identical CDR3. This chain joins TRBV28 and TRBJ2-5; TRBD1 agrees at 7 bases. CDR3 length: 14 residues. With 6 bases clipped from V and 2 bases from J, the junction kept 6 bases outside the gene matches. Germline CDR1 MDHEN, CDR2 SYDVKM. The CDR3 here is CASSRGQTQETQYF. The CDR3 DNA follows: TGTGCCAGCAGCCGGGGACAGACACAAGAGACCCAGTACTTC.

The rearrangement uses TRBV7-2 and TRBJ2-7; D is perhaps TRBD2 (5 bases). CDR1 and CDR2 from the germline V gene are SGHTA and FQGNSA. Between the trimmed V and J ends, which lost 4 bases and 6 bases, there was a span of 10 bases. The CDR3 has 12 amino acids. The CDR3 region has the DNA TGTGCCAGCAGCTCTGGAGGTAGCGAGCAGTACTTC. This translates into CASSSGGSEQYF.

This chain links TRBV30 with TRBJ1-2; D may be TRBD1 (5 bases). From germline, CDR1 is GTSNPN and CDR2 SVGIG (reference sequence). Trimming left V 1 base short and J 1 base short, with 19 bases between. This CDR3 comprises 17 residues. CDR3 sequence (DNA): TGTGCCTGGAGTGCAAAAATTACAGGAACTCATAACTATGGCTACACCTTC. Amino acids: CAWSAKITGTHNYGYTF.

This chain links TRBV7-8 with TRBJ1-1, with D unclear. This CDR3 comprises 16 residues. Trimming removed 5 bases at V and 5 bases at J, with 21 bases between. Germline CDR1 SGHVS, CDR2 FQNEAQ. CDR3 coding DNA: TGTGCCAGCAGCACGACCCGGACGGCGGGTGGTACTGAAGCTTTCTTT. Its protein is CASSTTRTAGGTEAFF. Filled out from reference TRBV7-8 and TRBJ1-1, the complete variable domain reads GAGVSQSPRYKVAKRGQDVALRCDPISGHVSLFWYQQALGQGPEFLTYFQNEAQLDKSGLPSDRFFAERPEGSVSTLKIQRTQQEDSAVYLCASSTTRTAGGTEAFFGQGTRLTVV.